The 2 T cell receptor beta chains given below trace back to one sample, sequenced in a study of T cell responses to AZD1222 COVID-19 vaccine. Profiled with immunoSEQ multiplex PCR; TCRdb holds only in-frame clones, not every one. Found here are about 150,000 clones, roughly nine tenths of them singletons; the top ten hold 6.9%. Specimen: peripheral blood, collected after recovery from COVID-19. These TCRs come from an adult who had recovered from COVID-19.

The J gene is TRBJ1-1, the V gene TRBV6-5; no clear D. The CDR3 loop spans 15 amino acids. Trimming removed 6 bases at V and 3 bases at J, with 17 bases between. The germline V gene has CDR1 MNHEY and CDR2 SVGAGI. The CDR3 is CASRGSGSGDTEAFF. The CDR3 bases are TGTGCCAGCAGGGGGTCTGGGTCGGGAGACACTGAAGCTTTCTTT.

This clone was picked up one time. The genes are TRBV7-8 and TRBJ2-7, with 10 bases matching TRBD1. The CDR3 is 15 residues long. J lost 7 bases, V lost 6 bases, and 12 bases had no gene match. In germline, CDR1 is SGHVS, CDR2 FQNEAQ. The chain's CDR3 is CASSSAGTGVGEQYF. The CDR3 DNA reads TGTGCCAGCAGTTCCGCCGGGACAGGGGTGGGTGAGCAGTACTTC.